The 9 T cell receptor beta chains below all came from one sample that was sequenced in a study of cytomegalovirus exposure and HLA in healthy donors. The PCR contained 60 Vbeta and 13 Jbeta primers. Produced via immunoSEQ multiplex PCR; TCRdb's table is partial and in-frame only. This table has 100,000 to 150,000 clones, 70% to 80% appearing once. The material sequenced was PBMCs. Receptors were obtained from a human donor in good health.

This clone was found a few times. The chain has TRBV27 and TRBJ2-1; TRBD2 might be the D (5 bases). Between the trimmed V and J ends, which lost 4 bases and 8 bases, there was a span of 9 bases. This CDR3 comprises 12 residues. Germline V gene lookup returns CDR1 MNHEY and CDR2 SMNVEV (reference sequence). CDR3 amino acids: CASSSRGDEQFF. For the CDR3, the DNA is TGTGCCAGCAGTTCCCGGGGAGATGAGCAGTTCTTC.

The chain links TRBV4-3 to TRBJ2-3; 13 positions match TRBD2. V dropped 0 bases and J dropped 4; count of bases not matched to a gene: 1. Per germline, CDR1 LGHNA and CDR2 YSLEER. The CDR3 has 16 residues. CDR3 bases: TGCGCCAGCAGCCAAGAACTAGCGGGGGGGCCAGATACGCAGTATTTT. Amino acid sequence: CASSQELAGGPDTQYF.

The chain couples TRBV29-1 to TRBJ2-1, with D perhaps TRBD2 (5 bases). Trimming stripped 4 bases from V and 6 bases from J, with 10 bases between. Per the germline V gene, CDR1 is SQVTM and CDR2 is ANQGSEA. This CDR3 has 12 amino acids. CDR3 sequence: CSVGGSGNEQFF. The CDR3, as DNA: TGCAGCGTTGGAGGGTCTGGCAATGAGCAGTTCTTC.

This chain uses TRBV5-4 with TRBJ1-4; D is unclear. This CDR3 region has 14 residues. Deletions cut 0 bases from V and 10 bases from J, with 13 bases between. Germline values: CDR1 SGHNT, CDR2 YYREEE (reference sequence). The CDR3 here is CASSLEAGLGKLFF. The DNA of the CDR3 is TGTGCCAGCAGCTTGGAGGCAGGACTGGGAAAACTGTTTTTT.

V gene TRBV30 combines with J gene TRBJ1-2; 7 nucleotides align to TRBD1. Germline V gene lookup returns CDR1 GTSNPN and CDR2 SVGIG (reference sequence). J gave up 2 bases and V 4 bases, and 7 bases lay outside the gene matches. This CDR3 has 14 residues. The CDR3 bases are TGTGCCTGGAAATACTCGACAGGGAACTATGGCTACACCTTC. It specifies CAWKYSTGNYGYTF.

The chain combines TRBV7-2 with TRBJ1-2; possible D gene TRBD1, 5 bases. CDR3 length equals 13 residues. The V end lost 5 bases, the J end lost 4 bases, and 11 bases lay between the germline ends. The germline V gene has CDR1 SGHTA and CDR2 FQGNSA. The CDR3 DNA sequence: TGTGCCAGCAGCCTATACCAGGGCTATGGCTACACCTTC. Its translation: CASSLYQGYGYTF.

A word on this clone: The junction differs from germline at one of its ends, possibly a read error. The V call is TRBV7-9, the J call TRBJ2-7, with 7 nucleotides matching TRBD1. This CDR3 has 12 residues. In germline, CDR1 is SEHNR, CDR2 FQNEAQ (reference sequence). The CDR3: CSSSLDRVEQYF. The CDR3 region has the DNA TGTTCCAGCAGCCTTGACAGGGTTGAGCAGTACTTC. The entire variable domain, with the rest obtained from reference TRBV7-9 and TRBJ2-7, is as follows: DTGVSQNPRHKITKRGQNVTFRCDPISEHNRLYWYRQTLGQGPEFLTYFQNEAQLEKSRLLSDRFSAERPKGSFSTLEIQRTEQGDSAMYLCSSSLDRVEQYFGPGTRLTVT.

The J gene is TRBJ2-1, the V gene TRBV7-9; 10 nucleotides align to TRBD2. The CDR3 is 15 amino acids. Germline V gene sequence: CDR1 SEHNR, CDR2 FQNEAQ (reference sequence). V lost 5 bases and J lost 2; bases outside the gene matches: 3. The CDR3 is CASSNLAGAYNEQFF. CDR3 in DNA: TGTGCCAGCAGCAATCTAGCGGGGGCCTACAATGAGCAGTTCTTC.

This clone turned up a few times. V usage is TRBV18 and J usage is TRBJ1-4, with 7 nucleotides matching TRBD1. CDR3 length: 13 amino acids. J gave up 8 bases and V 2 bases, and 2 bases lay outside the gene matches. Germline V CDR1 and CDR2: KGHSH, LQKENI. In DNA form, the CDR3 reads TGTGCCAGCTCACCAAAGACAGGGGAAAAACTGTTTTTT. Amino acids: CASSPKTGEKLFF.